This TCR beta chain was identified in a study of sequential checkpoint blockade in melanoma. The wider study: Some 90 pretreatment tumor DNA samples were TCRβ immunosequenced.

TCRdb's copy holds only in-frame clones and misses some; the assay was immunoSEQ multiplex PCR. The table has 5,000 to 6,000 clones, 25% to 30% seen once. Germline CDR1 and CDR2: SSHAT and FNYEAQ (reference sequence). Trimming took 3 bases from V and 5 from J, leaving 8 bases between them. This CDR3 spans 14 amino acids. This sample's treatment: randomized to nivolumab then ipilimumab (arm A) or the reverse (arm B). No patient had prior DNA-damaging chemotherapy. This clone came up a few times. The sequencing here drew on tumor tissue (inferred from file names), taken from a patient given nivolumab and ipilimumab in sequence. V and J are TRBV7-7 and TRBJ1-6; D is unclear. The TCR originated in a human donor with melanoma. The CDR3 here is CASSLPGDNSPLHF. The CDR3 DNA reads TGTGCCAGCAGCTTGCCAGGAGATAATTCACCCCTCCACTTT.